The 26 T cell receptor beta chains reported below all come from one sample, sequenced in a study of Graves' ophthalmopathy and Graves' hyperthyroidism (dated by TCRdb to 2016 to 2018). Instrument on record: Illumina HiSeq 2000. TCR beta CDR3 regions were amplified from RNA transcripts for repertoire sequencing. A first-round RT-PCR used HTBI primers with the Qiagen OneStep RT-PCR kit, followed by a second-round multiplex PCR, size selection and purification. TCRdb took the public reads, trimmed them with fastp at Q25, ran MiXCR for clone calling and kept in-frame beta chains. Entries that share a CDR3 protein sequence are merged under the most common genes and DNA. The sample table holds approximately 1.2 million distinct CDR3 sequences, of which roughly 35% were seen once. The top ten clones comprise roughly 11% of the sample. Sequencing used peripheral blood or thyroid tissue (not recorded which). The receptors stem from an adult man with Graves' hyperthyroidism.

This chain joins TRBV9 and TRBJ1-5; D gene ambiguous. The length of the CDR3 is 15 residues. Germline V lookup: CDR1 SGDLS, CDR2 YYNGEE. Trimming took off 1 base at V and 7 bases at J, with 15 bases between the two ends. The DNA for the CDR3 is TGTGCCAGCAGCGTACAGATAACCGGGGAACAGCCCCAGCATTTT. As protein: CASSVQITGEQPQHF.

On this clonotype: This clone may be a read error of a much larger clone one base away. V is TRBV29-1 and J is TRBJ2-7, with D possibly matching TRBD2 (5 bases). CDR3 length: 14 residues. Germline CDR1 reads SQVTM; CDR2 reads ANQGSEA. In DNA, the CDR3 is TGCAGCGTTGAAGTTGCGGGCGCCTCCTGCGAGCAGTACTTC. It is translated as CSVEVAGASCEQYF.

This clonotype was seen once. The chain links TRBV25-1 to TRBJ1-1; 8 nucleotides agree with TRBD1. With V trimmed by 5 bases and J by 7 bases, 18 bases remained unmatched. The CDR3 contains 17 residues. Per germline, CDR1 MGHDK and CDR2 SYGVNS. The CDR3: CASSSLGQVTHRHEAFF. For the CDR3, the DNA is TGTGCCAGCAGTAGTTTGGGACAGGTCACCCACCGGCATGAAGCTTTCTTT.

The rearrangement links TRBV27 to TRBJ2-2, with unresolved D. The V and J ends lost 2 bases and 0 bases respectively, with 7 bases between them. CDR3 length: 15 amino acids. CDR1 is MNHEY, CDR2 SMNVEV, per germline (reference sequence). The CDR3 nucleotides are TGTGCCAGCAGTTTAACCCCCTCGAACACCGGGGAGCTGTTTTTT. Protein: CASSLTPSNTGELFF.

CDR3 DNA: TGCAGTGCTAGGGGGGCTAGCGGGAGGCAAGAGACCCAGTACTTC. Amino acids: CSARGASGRQETQYF. V gene TRBV20-1 combines with J gene TRBJ2-5, with TRBD2 matching over 11 bases. The V gene's germline CDR1 is DFQATT and CDR2 SNEGSKA (reference sequence). CDR3 size: 15 residues. J gave up 2 bases and V 3 bases, and 5 bases lay outside the gene matches.

The chain couples TRBV12-3 or TRBV12-4 to TRBJ1-1, with 9 bases identical to TRBD1. Trimming removed 7 bases from V and 3 bases from J; junction bases left unmatched: 6. The CDR3 sequence is 14 residues long. The CDR3 sequence is CASTRDRAHTEAFF. CDR3 DNA sequence: TGTGCCAGCACCCGGGACAGGGCCCACACTGAAGCTTTCTTT.

V and J are TRBV25-1 and TRBJ1-2; TRBD1 matches at 11 bases. Germline V lookup: CDR1 MGHDK, CDR2 SYGVNS. After removal of 3 bases from V and 7 bases from J, the junction contained 4 bases not matched to a gene. The CDR3 consists of 14 residues. CDR3 bases: TGTGCCAGCAGTGAGACCGGGACAGGGGGTGGCTACACCTTC. This sequence encodes CASSETGTGGGYTF.

This clonotype appeared many times. CDR3 DNA sequence: TGTGCCAGCGGAGCTCTGGGGAACTATGGCTACACCTTC. This gives the protein CASGALGNYGYTF. The chain recombines TRBV2 with TRBJ1-2; D is unresolved. The ends were cut back, 8 bases at V and 2 bases at J, with 12 bases in the middle. In germline, CDR1 is SNHLY, CDR2 FYNNEI. CDR3 length equals 13 residues.

This clonotype was seen only a few times. This sequence joins TRBV12-3 or TRBV12-4 and TRBJ1-4; D gene uncertain. This CDR3 spans 15 amino acids. The ends were cut back, 3 bases at V and 14 bases at J, with 22 bases in the middle. The CDR3 protein is CASSFLKDASTSLFF. The CDR3, as DNA: TGTGCCAGCAGTTTCCTGAAGGATGCGAGCACTTCGCTGTTTTTT.

The chain combines TRBV7-8 with TRBJ1-5, with D unclear. In germline, CDR1 is SGHVS, CDR2 FQNEAQ. V lost 1 base and J lost 11, with 18 bases in between. This CDR3 has 15 residues. CDR3 loop: CASSLGPAAAGAQHF. CDR3 DNA: TGTGCCAGCAGCTTAGGTCCAGCGGCAGCCGGGGCCCAGCATTTT.

This clonotype came up many times. V and J are TRBV9 and TRBJ2-7, with a possible D match to TRBD1 (6 bases). The germline CDR1 and CDR2 sequences are SGDLS and YYNGEE. The CDR3 length is 13 residues. The V and J ends lost 3 bases and 7 bases respectively, with 14 bases between them. The CDR3 loop is CASSAYLTGEQYF. CDR3 nucleotide sequence: TGTGCCAGCAGCGCATATTTGACAGGAGAGCAGTACTTC.

This clonotype has a count of ten or more. The genes are TRBV12-3 or TRBV12-4 and TRBJ1-3; a weak D match, TRBD1 (6 bases). Trimming took 7 bases from V and 1 from J, leaving 8 bases between them. The CDR3 totals 13 residues. CDR3 in amino acids: CASNTGSGNTIYF. The CDR3 coding sequence is TGTGCCAGCAATACAGGGTCTGGAAACACCATATATTTT.

The chain links TRBV20-1 to TRBJ1-2, with D unresolved. This CDR3 region has 11 residues. Germline loops: CDR1 DFQATT, CDR2 SNEGSKA (reference sequence). V was shortened by 3 bases and J by 6 bases, with 8 bases between the two germline ends. The CDR3 nucleotides are TGCAGTGCTAGGTCTGTTCATGGCTACACCTTC. It yields the protein CSARSVHGYTF.

At least ten counts were recorded for this clonotype. The chain recombines TRBV7-8 with TRBJ2-7; D unresolved. V was trimmed by 5 bases and J by 4 bases, leaving 12 bases between them. Per the germline V gene, CDR1 is SGHVS and CDR2 is FQNEAQ. This CDR3 is 13 amino acids long. CDR3 sequence (DNA): TGTGCCAGCAGCCACCGCCGGCAATACGAGCAGTACTTC. It specifies CASSHRRQYEQYF.

This clonotype turned up a few times. V and J are TRBV12-3 or TRBV12-4 and TRBJ2-5; the D gene is possibly TRBD1 (5 bases). The V end lost 7 bases, the J end lost 5 bases, and 11 bases lay between the germline ends. This CDR3 contains 12 residues. CDR3 amino acids: CASTDTGETQYF. Here the CDR3 DNA reads TGTGCCAGCACGGACACTGGGGAGACCCAGTACTTC.

As regards this clonotype: A single base separates this from a much larger clone, so it may be a read error. The chain recombines TRBV20-1 with TRBJ1-5; D not certain. In germline, CDR1 is DFQATT, CDR2 SNEGSKA (reference sequence). Trimming left V 5 bases short and J 1 base short, with 12 bases between. The CDR3 loop spans 14 amino acids. The CDR3: CSARARRSNQPQHF. The CDR3 nucleotides are TGCAGTGCTCGAGCCCGGAGAAGCAATCAGCCCCAGCATTTT.

The CDR3, as DNA: TGCAGTGCCCCAGGGAGACAGGTCCTAACTCTGGGGGGCTACACCTTC. It specifies CSAPGRQVLTLGGYTF. The V call is TRBV20-1, the J call TRBJ1-2; D perhaps matches TRBD1 (6 bases). V lost 6 bases and J 8 bases, leaving 28 bases between the germline ends. The CDR3 loop spans 16 amino acids. Germline-derived CDR1 and CDR2 are DFQATT and SNEGSKA (reference sequence).

A note on this clonotype: A much larger clone sits a single nucleotide away, making a read error possible. CDR3 coding DNA: TGTGCCATCAGTTACATCGTTGGTGAAAAACTGTTTTTT. This gives the protein CAISYIVGEKLFF. The chain joins TRBV6-5 to TRBJ1-4, with unresolved D. This CDR3 is 13 amino acids long. Germline V lookup: CDR1 MNHEY, CDR2 SVGAGI.

This rearrangement joins TRBV7-8 to TRBJ2-6, with TRBD2 matching over 7 bases. After removal of 1 base from V and 0 bases from J, the junction contained 6 bases not matched to a gene. The CDR3 consists of 18 residues. Germline CDR1 is SGHVS and CDR2 is FQNEAQ. CDR3 coding DNA: TGTGCCAGCAGCTTAGGCGGCGGGGGATTCTCTGGGGCCAACGTCCTGACTTTC. Protein product: CASSLGGGGFSGANVLTF.

At least ten counts were recorded for this clonotype. The chain couples TRBV7-2 to TRBJ1-6; no clear D gene. CDR1 is SGHTA and CDR2 is FQGNSA in the germline V gene. V dropped 7 bases and J dropped 0 bases, with 7 bases sitting between them. The CDR3 totals 14 residues. CDR3 residues: CASTHSSYNSPLHF. The CDR3 nucleotides read TGTGCCAGCACGCACAGCTCCTATAATTCACCCCTCCACTTT.

This clonotype was detected only a few times. The chain carries TRBV13 and TRBJ1-1, with 7 positions matching TRBD1. The CDR3 spans 13 residues. V was pared by 1 base and J by 8 bases, with 4 bases of the junction left unmatched. CDR1 and CDR2 from the germline V gene are PRHDT and FYEKMQ (reference sequence). The CDR3 DNA reads TGTGCCAGCAGCTTAGTATCAGGGGGGGAAGCTTTCTTT. Its translation: CASSLVSGGEAFF.

At least ten counts were recorded for this clonotype. The chain combines TRBV14 with TRBJ1-2; D might be TRBD1 (6 bases). V lost 1 base and J 8 bases, leaving 11 bases between the germline ends. The CDR3 covers 13 residues. Per the germline V gene, CDR1 is SGHDN and CDR2 is FVKESK. The CDR3 nucleotides read TGTGCCAGCAGCCAAGTTCAGGGGATGGGCTACACCTTC. It yields the protein CASSQVQGMGYTF. The full variable domain, with the rest looked up from reference TRBV14 and TRBJ1-2, is EAGVTQFPSHSVIEKGQTVTLRCDPISGHDNLYWYRRVMGKEIKFLLHFVKESKQDESGMPNNRFLAERTGGTYSTLKVQPAELEDSGVYFCASSQVQGMGYTFGSGTRLTVV.

CDR3 DNA sequence: TGTGCCACCAACCAGAGCGGACAGGGCTATGGCTACACCTTC. This translates into CATNQSGQGYGYTF. V is TRBV25-1 and J is TRBJ1-2, with 8 bases fitting TRBD1. Germline V CDR1 and CDR2: MGHDK, SYGVNS. This CDR3 is built from 14 residues. Losses at the gene ends were 10 bases for V and 4 bases for J; bases not matched to a gene: 11.

On this clonotype: One end of the junction does not line up with germline, which may come from a read error. This chain uses TRBV29-1 with TRBJ2-2; the D gene is possibly TRBD1 (6 bases). CDR1 is SQVTM and CDR2 is ANQGSEA in the germline V gene. This CDR3 comprises 12 residues. CDR3 sequence (DNA): TGCAGCGTTGCTGGGGACACCGGGGAGCTGGTTTTT. Translating it yields CSVAGDTGELVF.

Concerning this clonotype: The junction departs from the called germline gene at one end, perhaps through a read error. This chain joins TRBV19 and TRBJ1-5; no firm D call. This CDR3 region has 13 residues. Germline V gene sequence: CDR1 LNHDA, CDR2 SQIVND (reference sequence). The CDR3 here is CASSVNSNQSQHF. The CDR3, as DNA: TGTGCCAGTAGTGTAAATAGCAATCAGTCCCAGCATTTT.

This clonotype was counted only a few times. This sequence joins TRBV12-3 or TRBV12-4 and TRBJ1-1, with D possibly being TRBD1 (5 bases). CDR3 length: 17 residues. With 3 bases removed from V and 0 bases from J, the gap between germline ends came to 17 bases. The CDR3 sequence: CASSFRDSRGLNTEAFF. The CDR3 region has the DNA TGTGCCAGCAGTTTCCGGGACTCCCGGGGTCTGAACACTGAAGCTTTCTTT.